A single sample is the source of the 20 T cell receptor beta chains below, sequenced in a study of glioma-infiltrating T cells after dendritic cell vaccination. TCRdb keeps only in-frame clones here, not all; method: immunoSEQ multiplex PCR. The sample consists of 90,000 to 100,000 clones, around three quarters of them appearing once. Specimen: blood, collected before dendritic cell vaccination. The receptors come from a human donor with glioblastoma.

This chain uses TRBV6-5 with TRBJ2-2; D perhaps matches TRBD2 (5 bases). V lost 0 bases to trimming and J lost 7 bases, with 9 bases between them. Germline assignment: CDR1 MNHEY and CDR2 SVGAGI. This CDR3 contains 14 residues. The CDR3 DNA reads TGTGCCAGCAGTTACTCCGGGGTTGGCGGGGAGCTGTTTTTT. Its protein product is CASSYSGVGGELFF.

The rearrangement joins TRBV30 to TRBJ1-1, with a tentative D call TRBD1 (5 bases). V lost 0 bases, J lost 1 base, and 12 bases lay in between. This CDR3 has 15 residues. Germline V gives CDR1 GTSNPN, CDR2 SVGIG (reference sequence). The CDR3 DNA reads TGTGCCTGGAGTGTACAAGGGGTCCAGAACACTGAAGCTTTCTTT. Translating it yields CAWSVQGVQNTEAFF.

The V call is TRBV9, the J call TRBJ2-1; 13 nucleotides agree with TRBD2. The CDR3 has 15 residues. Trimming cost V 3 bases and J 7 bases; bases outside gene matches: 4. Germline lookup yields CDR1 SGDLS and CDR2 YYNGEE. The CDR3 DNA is TGTGCCAGCAGCGGGACTAGCGGGAGATCGAATGAGCAGTTCTTC. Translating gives CASSGTSGRSNEQFF.

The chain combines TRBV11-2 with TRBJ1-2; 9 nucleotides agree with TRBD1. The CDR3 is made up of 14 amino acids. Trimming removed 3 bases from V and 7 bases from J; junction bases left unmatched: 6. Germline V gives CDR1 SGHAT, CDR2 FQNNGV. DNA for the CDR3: TGTGCCAGCAGCTTTCGGGGACAGGGCATTGGCTACACCTTC. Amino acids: CASSFRGQGIGYTF.

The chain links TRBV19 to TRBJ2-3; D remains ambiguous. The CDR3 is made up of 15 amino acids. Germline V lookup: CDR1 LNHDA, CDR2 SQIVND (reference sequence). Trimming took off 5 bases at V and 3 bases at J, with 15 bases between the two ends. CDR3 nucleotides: TGTGCCAGTAGTGTCCGATCAGGTGAAACAGATACGCAGTATTTT. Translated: CASSVRSGETDTQYF.

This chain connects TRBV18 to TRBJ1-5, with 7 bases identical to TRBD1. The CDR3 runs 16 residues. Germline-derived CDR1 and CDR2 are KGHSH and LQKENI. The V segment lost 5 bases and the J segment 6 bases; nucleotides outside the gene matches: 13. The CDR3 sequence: CASSSSQDRVGQPQHF. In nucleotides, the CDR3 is TGTGCCAGCTCATCCAGTCAAGACAGGGTAGGTCAGCCCCAGCATTTT.

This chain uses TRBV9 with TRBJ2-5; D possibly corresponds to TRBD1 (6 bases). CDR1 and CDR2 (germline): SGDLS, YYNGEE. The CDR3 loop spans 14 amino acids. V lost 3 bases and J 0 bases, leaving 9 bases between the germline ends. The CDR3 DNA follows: TGTGCCAGCAGCGCCCAGGGGTACCAAGAGACCCAGTACTTC. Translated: CASSAQGYQETQYF.

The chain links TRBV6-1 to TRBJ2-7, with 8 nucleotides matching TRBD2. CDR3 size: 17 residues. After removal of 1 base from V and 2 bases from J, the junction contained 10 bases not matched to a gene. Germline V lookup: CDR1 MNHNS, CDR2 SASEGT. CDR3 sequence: CASSEDPGGDGTYEQYF. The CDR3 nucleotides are TGTGCCAGCAGTGAAGACCCGGGGGGGGACGGGACCTACGAGCAGTACTTC.

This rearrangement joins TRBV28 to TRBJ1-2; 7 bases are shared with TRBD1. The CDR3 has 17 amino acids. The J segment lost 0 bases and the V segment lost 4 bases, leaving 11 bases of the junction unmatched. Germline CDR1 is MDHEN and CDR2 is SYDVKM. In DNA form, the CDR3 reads TGTGCCAGCAGTTCCCTCCGACAGGGACCTCCTAACTATGGCTACACCTTC. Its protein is CASSSLRQGPPNYGYTF.

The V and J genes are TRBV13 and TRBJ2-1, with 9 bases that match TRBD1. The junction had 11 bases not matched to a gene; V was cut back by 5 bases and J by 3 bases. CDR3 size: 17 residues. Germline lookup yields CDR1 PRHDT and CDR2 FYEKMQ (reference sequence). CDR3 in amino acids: CASSGNRDRENYNEQFF. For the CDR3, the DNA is TGTGCCAGCAGCGGCAACCGGGACAGGGAAAACTACAATGAGCAGTTCTTC.

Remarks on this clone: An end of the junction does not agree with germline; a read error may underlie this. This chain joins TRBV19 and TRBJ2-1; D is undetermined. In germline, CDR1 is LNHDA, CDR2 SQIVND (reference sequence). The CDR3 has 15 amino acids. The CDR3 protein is CASSIGSPSSNEQFF. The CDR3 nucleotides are TGTGCCAGTAGTATAGGTTCTCCCTCCTCCAATGAGCAGTTCTTC.

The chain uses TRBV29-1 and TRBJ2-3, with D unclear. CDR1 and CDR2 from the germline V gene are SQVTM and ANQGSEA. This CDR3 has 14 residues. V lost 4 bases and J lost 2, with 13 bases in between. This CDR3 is CSVGAPADTDTQYF. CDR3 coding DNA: TGCAGCGTTGGGGCCCCTGCTGACACAGATACGCAGTATTTT.

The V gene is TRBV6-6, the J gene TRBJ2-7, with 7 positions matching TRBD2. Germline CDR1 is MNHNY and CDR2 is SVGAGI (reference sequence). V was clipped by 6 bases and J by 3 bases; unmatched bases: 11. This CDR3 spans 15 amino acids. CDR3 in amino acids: CASSPGEGAFYEQYF. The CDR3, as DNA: TGTGCCAGCAGCCCCGGGGAGGGTGCGTTCTACGAGCAGTACTTC.

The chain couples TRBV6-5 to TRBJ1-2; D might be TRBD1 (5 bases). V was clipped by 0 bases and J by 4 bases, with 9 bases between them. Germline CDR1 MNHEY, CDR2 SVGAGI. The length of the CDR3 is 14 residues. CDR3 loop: CASSYSRTSYGYTF. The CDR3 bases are TGTGCCAGCAGTTACTCGAGGACATCCTATGGCTACACCTTC.

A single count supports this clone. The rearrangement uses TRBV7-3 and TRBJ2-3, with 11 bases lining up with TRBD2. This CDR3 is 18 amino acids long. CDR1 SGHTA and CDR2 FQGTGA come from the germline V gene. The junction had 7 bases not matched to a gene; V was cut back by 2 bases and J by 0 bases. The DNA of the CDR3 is TGTGCCAGCAGCTTAGGAGCCGGGACTAGCGGAAGCACAGATACGCAGTATTTT. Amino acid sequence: CASSLGAGTSGSTDTQYF.

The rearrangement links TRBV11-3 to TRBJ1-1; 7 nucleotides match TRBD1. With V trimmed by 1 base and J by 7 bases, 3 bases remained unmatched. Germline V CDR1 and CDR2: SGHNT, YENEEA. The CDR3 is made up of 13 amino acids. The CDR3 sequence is CASSLGRGSEAFF. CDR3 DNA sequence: TGTGCCAGCAGCTTAGGCAGGGGGAGTGAAGCTTTCTTT. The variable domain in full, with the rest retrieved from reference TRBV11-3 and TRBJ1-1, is EAGVVQSPRYKIIEKKQPVAFWCNPISGHNTLYWYLQNLGQGPELLIRYENEEAVDDSQLPKDRFSAERLKGVDSTLKIQPAELGDSAVYLCASSLGRGSEAFFGQGTRLTVV.

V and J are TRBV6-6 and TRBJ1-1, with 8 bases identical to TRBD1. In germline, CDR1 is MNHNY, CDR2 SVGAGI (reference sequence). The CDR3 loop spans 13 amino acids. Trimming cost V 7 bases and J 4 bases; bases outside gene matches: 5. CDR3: CASTQGARTEAFF. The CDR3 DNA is TGTGCCAGCACCCAGGGGGCGCGCACTGAAGCTTTCTTT.

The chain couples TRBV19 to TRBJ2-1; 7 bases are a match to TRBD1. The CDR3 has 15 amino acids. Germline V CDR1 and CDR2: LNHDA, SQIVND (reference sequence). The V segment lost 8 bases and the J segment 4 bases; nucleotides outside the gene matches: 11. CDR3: CASRSLGTEYNEQFF. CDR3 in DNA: TGTGCCAGTCGATCCCTCGGGACAGAATACAATGAGCAGTTCTTC.

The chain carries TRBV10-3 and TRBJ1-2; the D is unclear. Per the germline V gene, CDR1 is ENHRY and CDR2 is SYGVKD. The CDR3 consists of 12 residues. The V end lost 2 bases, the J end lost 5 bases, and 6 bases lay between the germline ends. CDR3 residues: CAISEEQYGYTF. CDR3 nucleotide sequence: TGTGCCATCAGTGAGGAACAGTATGGCTACACCTTC.

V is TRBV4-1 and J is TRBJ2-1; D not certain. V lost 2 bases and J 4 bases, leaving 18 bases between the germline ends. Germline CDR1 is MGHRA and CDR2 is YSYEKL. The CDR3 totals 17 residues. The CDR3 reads CASSQSPSESMYNEQFF. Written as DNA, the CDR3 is TGCGCCAGCAGCCAAAGTCCCTCCGAGAGCATGTACAATGAGCAGTTCTTC.